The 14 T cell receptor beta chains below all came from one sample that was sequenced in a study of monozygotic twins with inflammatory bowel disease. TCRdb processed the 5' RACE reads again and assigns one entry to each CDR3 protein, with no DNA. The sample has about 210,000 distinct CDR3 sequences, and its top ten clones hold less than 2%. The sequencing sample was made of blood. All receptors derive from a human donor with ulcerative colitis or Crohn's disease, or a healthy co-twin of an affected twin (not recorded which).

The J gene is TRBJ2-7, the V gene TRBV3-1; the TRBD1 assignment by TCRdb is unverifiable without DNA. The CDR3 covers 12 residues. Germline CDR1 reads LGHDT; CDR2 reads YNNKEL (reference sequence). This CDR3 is CASSQGGALTDF.

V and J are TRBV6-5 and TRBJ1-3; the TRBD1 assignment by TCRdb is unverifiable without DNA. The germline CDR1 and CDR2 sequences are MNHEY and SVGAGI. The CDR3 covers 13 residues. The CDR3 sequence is CASSYDRENTIYF.

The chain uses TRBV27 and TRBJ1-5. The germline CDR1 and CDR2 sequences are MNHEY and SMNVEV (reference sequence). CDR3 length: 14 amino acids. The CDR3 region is CASSEVYSNQPQHF.

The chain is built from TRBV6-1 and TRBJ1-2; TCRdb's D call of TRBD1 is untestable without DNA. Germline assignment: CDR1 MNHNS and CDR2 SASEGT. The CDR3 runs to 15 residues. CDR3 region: CASSEPGVANYGYTF.

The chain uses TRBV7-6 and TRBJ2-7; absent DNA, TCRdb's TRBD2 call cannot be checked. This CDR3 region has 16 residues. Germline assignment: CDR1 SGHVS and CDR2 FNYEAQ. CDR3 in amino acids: CASSHDGTSAAYEQYF.

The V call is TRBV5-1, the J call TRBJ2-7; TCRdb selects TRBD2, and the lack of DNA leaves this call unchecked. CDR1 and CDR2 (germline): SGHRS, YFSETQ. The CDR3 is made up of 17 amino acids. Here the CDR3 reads CASSLGPGLRREYEQYF. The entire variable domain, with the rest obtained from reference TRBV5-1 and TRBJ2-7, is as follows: KAGVTQTPRYLIKTRGQQVTLSCSPISGHRSVSWYQQTPGQGLQFLFEYFSETQRNKGNFPGRFSGRQFSNSRSEMNVSTLELGDSALYLCASSLGPGLRREYEQYFGPGTRLTVT.

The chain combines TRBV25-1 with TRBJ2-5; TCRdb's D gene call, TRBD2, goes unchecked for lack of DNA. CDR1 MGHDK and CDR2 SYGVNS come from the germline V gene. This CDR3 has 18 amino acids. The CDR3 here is CASSEFLLARRGEETQYF.

The CDR3 protein is CAISEGQGAEAFF. The V gene is TRBV10-3, the J gene TRBJ1-1; the TRBD1 assignment by TCRdb is unverifiable without DNA. The CDR3 is 13 residues long. Per the germline V gene, CDR1 is ENHRY and CDR2 is SYGVKD.

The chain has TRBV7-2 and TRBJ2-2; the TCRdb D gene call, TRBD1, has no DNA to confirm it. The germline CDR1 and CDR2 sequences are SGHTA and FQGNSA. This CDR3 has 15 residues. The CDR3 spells CASSLEGSLTGELFF.

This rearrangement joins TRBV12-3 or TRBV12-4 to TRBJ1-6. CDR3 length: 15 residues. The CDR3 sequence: CASSQLVGGASPLHF.

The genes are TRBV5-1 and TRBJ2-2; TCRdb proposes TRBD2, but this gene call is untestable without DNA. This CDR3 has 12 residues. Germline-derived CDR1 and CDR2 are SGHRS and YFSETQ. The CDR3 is CASRDGLGELFF.

The CDR3 protein is CASSTWRAGESTGELFF. J is TRBJ2-2 and V is TRBV25-1; with no DNA, the TCRdb D assignment of TRBD1 cannot be verified. CDR3 length equals 17 residues. Germline-derived CDR1 and CDR2 are MGHDK and SYGVNS.

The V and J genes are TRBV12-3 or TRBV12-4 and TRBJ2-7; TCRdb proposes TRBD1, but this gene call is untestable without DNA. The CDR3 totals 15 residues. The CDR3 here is CASSFWGQGGSEQYF.

The CDR3 loop reads CASSLKEGTGELFF. The chain links TRBV12-3 or TRBV12-4 to TRBJ2-2. The CDR3 has 14 residues.